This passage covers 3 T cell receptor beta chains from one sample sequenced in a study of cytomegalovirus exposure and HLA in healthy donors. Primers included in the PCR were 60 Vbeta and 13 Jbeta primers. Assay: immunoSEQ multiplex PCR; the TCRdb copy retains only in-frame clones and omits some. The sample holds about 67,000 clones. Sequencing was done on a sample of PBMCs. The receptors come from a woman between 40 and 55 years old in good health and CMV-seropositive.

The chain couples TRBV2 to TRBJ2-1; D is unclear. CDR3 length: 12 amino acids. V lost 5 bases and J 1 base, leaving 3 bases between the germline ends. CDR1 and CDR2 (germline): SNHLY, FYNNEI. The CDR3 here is CASSQSYNEQFF. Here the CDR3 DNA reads TGTGCCAGCAGTCAATCCTACAATGAGCAGTTCTTC. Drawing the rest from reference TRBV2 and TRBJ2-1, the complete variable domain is EPEVTQTPSHQVTQMGQEVILRCVPISNHLYFYWYRQILGQKVEFLVSFYNNEISEKSEIFDDQFSVERPDGSNFTLKIRSTKLEDSAMYFCASSQSYNEQFFGPGTRLTVL.

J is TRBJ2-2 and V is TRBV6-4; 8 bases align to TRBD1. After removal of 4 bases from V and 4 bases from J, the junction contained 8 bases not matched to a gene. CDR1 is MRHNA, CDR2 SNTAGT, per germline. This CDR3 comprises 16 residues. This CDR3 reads CASSVNPGQGTGELFF. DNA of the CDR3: TGTGCCAGCAGTGTTAATCCCGGACAGGGCACCGGGGAGCTGTTTTTT.

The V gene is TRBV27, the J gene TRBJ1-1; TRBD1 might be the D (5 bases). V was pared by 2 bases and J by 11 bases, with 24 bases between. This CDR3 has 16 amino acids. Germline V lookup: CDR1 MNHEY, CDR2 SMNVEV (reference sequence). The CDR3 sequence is CASSLGAYGTGVDAFF. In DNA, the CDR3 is TGTGCCAGCAGTTTAGGGGCCTACGGGACTGGCGTTGATGCTTTCTTT.